Listed here are 26 T cell receptor beta chains from one sample, sequenced in a study of control samples from healthy donors and cancer patients. Sequencing used immunoSEQ multiplex PCR; TCRdb keeps in-frame clones, though not all of them. The data hold approximately 100,000 clones, with about 89% observed a single time. The specimen was blood. The receptors shown here come from a young man in good health.

Concerning this clone: Within the sample, other DNA sequences also encode this same CDR3. This chain uses TRBV11-2 with TRBJ1-2; D is unresolved. Germline loops: CDR1 SGHAT, CDR2 FQNNGV. The CDR3 totals 13 residues. Trimming removed 0 bases from V and 2 bases from J, with 4 bases in between. The CDR3 DNA sequence: TGTGCCAGCAGCTTAGACAGCAACTATGGCTACACCTTC. Translation gives CASSLDSNYGYTF.

The V gene is TRBV12-3 or TRBV12-4, the J gene TRBJ2-7; TRBD1 matches at 10 bases. The CDR3 sequence is 13 residues long. V gave up 7 bases and J gave up 3 bases; unmatched junction bases: 3. For the CDR3, the DNA is TGTGCCAGCACTCGGACAGGGGGCTACGAGCAGTACTTC. Its translation is CASTRTGGYEQYF.

The gene calls are TRBV24-1 and TRBJ1-1; D gene ambiguous. Germline assignment: CDR1 KGHDR and CDR2 SFDVKD. V lost 5 bases, J lost 2 bases, and 8 bases lay in between. The CDR3 is 13 residues long. Written as DNA, the CDR3 is TGTGCCACCAGTGGCGACATCAACACTGAAGCTTTCTTT. Translated, it gives CATSGDINTEAFF.

The chain links TRBV28 to TRBJ1-1; D is ambiguous. CDR1 MDHEN and CDR2 SYDVKM come from the germline V gene. The CDR3 runs 16 residues. V gave up 6 bases and J gave up 4 bases, with 21 bases separating them. The CDR3 reads CASRTVGEGWGTEAFF. In nucleotides, the CDR3 is TGTGCCAGCAGGACTGTGGGAGAGGGTTGGGGCACTGAAGCTTTCTTT.

The V call is TRBV6-1, the J call TRBJ1-1, with D unresolved. The ends were cut back, 2 bases at V and 0 bases at J, with 7 bases in the middle. Germline V CDR1 and CDR2: MNHNS, SASEGT. The CDR3 extends over 14 amino acids. The CDR3 protein is CASSELAVNTEAFF. DNA of the CDR3: TGTGCCAGCAGTGAATTGGCGGTGAACACTGAAGCTTTCTTT.

The V and J genes are TRBV30 and TRBJ2-2, with D possibly being TRBD1 or TRBD2 (5 bases each). CDR1 is GTSNPN and CDR2 is SVGIG in the germline V gene (reference sequence). With 0 bases removed from V and 2 bases from J, the gap between germline ends came to 13 bases. There are 16 residues in the CDR3. The CDR3 DNA reads TGTGCCTGGAGTGTTCTTTTCAGGGACAACACCGGGGAGCTGTTTTTT. Translation: CAWSVLFRDNTGELFF.

The chain is built from TRBV9 and TRBJ1-1; 8 nucleotides agree with TRBD1. Germline CDR1 SGDLS, CDR2 YYNGEE. This CDR3 is built from 14 residues. The ends lost 4 bases at V and 7 bases at J; junction bases unmatched: 9. CDR3 protein: CASSLDRVGGEAFF. In DNA form, the CDR3 reads TGTGCCAGCAGCCTGGACAGGGTGGGTGGTGAAGCTTTCTTT.

This rearrangement joins TRBV24-1 to TRBJ2-3, with TRBD2 identical over 12 bases. This CDR3 region has 16 residues. Per the germline V gene, CDR1 is KGHDR and CDR2 is SFDVKD. V shed 6 bases, J shed 2 bases, and the junction held 5 bases outside the gene matches. The CDR3 DNA follows: TGTGCCACCAGTACTCTAGCGGGGGGGGACACAGATACGCAGTATTTT. This translates into CATSTLAGGDTDTQYF.

V usage is TRBV5-1 and J usage is TRBJ1-2, with 8 bases that match TRBD1. V shed 2 bases, J shed 6 bases, and the junction held 6 bases outside the gene matches. CDR1 SGHRS and CDR2 YFSETQ come from the germline V gene. The CDR3 contains 14 residues. The CDR3 loop is CASSLGAGGDGYTF. The CDR3 region has the DNA TGCGCCAGCAGCTTAGGGGCAGGGGGCGATGGCTACACCTTC. Looking up the rest from reference TRBV5-1 and TRBJ1-2 gives the full variable domain: KAGVTQTPRYLIKTRGQQVTLSCSPISGHRSVSWYQQTPGQGLQFLFEYFSETQRNKGNFPGRFSGRQFSNSRSEMNVSTLELGDSALYLCASSLGAGGDGYTFGSGTRLTVV.

As concerns this clone: Additional DNA sequences in this sample encode the identical CDR3. The rearrangement joins TRBV5-4 to TRBJ2-5; 8 bases are shared with TRBD2. V lost 3 bases, J lost 2 bases, and 6 bases stayed unmatched. Germline V gene lookup returns CDR1 SGHNT and CDR2 YYREEE (reference sequence). The CDR3 consists of 15 residues. The CDR3 DNA follows: TGTGCCAGCAGCTCCCAAGGCGGGGGGCAAGAGACCCAGTACTTC. Amino acid sequence: CASSSQGGGQETQYF.

The table lists this clone with a few counts. The CDR3: CASSLNYYEQYF. CDR3 sequence (DNA): TGCGCCAGCAGCTTGAACTACTACGAGCAGTACTTC. V gene TRBV5-1 combines with J gene TRBJ2-7; no clear D gene. The CDR3 runs to 12 residues. The germline V gene has CDR1 SGHRS and CDR2 YFSETQ. Between the trimmed V and J ends, which lost 1 base and 3 bases, there was a span of 5 bases.

The V call is TRBV29-1, the J call TRBJ1-2, with D possibly matching TRBD1 (5 bases). V shed 4 bases and J shed 0 bases, with 9 bases lying between them. Germline CDR1 reads SQVTM; CDR2 reads ANQGSEA. This CDR3 has 13 residues. The CDR3 here is CSVVAGSNYGYTF. The CDR3 DNA sequence: TGCAGCGTTGTTGCAGGGTCTAACTATGGCTACACCTTC.

J is TRBJ2-5 and V is TRBV7-9; D possibly corresponds to TRBD1 (6 bases). Per germline, CDR1 SEHNR and CDR2 FQNEAQ (reference sequence). The V end was cut by 5 bases, the J end by 5 bases, with 15 bases between. The CDR3 totals 14 residues. In DNA, the CDR3 is TGTGCCAGCAGCCCCACAGGGAAGGGTGAGACCCAGTACTTC. Protein sequence: CASSPTGKGETQYF. Full variable domain (outside the CDR3, taken from reference TRBV7-9 and TRBJ2-5): DTGVSQNPRHKITKRGQNVTFRCDPISEHNRLYWYRQTLGQGPEFLTYFQNEAQLEKSRLLSDRFSAERPKGSFSTLEIQRTEQGDSAMYLCASSPTGKGETQYFGPGTRLLVL.

V usage is TRBV2 and J usage is TRBJ2-3; TRBD2 might be the D (5 bases). Germline V CDR1 and CDR2: SNHLY, FYNNEI. Trimming took 6 bases from V and 6 from J, leaving 22 bases between them. The CDR3 has 16 amino acids. DNA for the CDR3: TGTGCCAGCAGGGTAGGGCGGGTGAGGTCACAGGATACGCAGTATTTT. Translation gives CASRVGRVRSQDTQYF.

The chain carries TRBV5-1 and TRBJ1-2; TRBD1 aligns across 9 bases. The V gene's germline CDR1 is SGHRS and CDR2 YFSETQ. The CDR3 loop spans 14 amino acids. V was pared by 3 bases and J by 6 bases, with 6 bases of the junction left unmatched. The CDR3 spells CASSWGQGGDGYTF. The CDR3 DNA sequence: TGCGCCAGCAGCTGGGGACAGGGAGGTGATGGCTACACCTTC. Based on the CDR3 plus reference TRBV5-1 and TRBJ1-2, the full variable domain is KAGVTQTPRYLIKTRGQQVTLSCSPISGHRSVSWYQQTPGQGLQFLFEYFSETQRNKGNFPGRFSGRQFSNSRSEMNVSTLELGDSALYLCASSWGQGGDGYTFGSGTRLTVV.

The chain has TRBV18 and TRBJ1-3; D uncertain. This CDR3 region has 19 residues. Germline CDR1 is KGHSH and CDR2 is LQKENI. V was clipped by 3 bases and J by 0 bases, with 21 bases between them. This chain's CDR3 is CASSPVPAVQASSGNTIYF. The CDR3 DNA sequence: TGTGCCAGCTCACCGGTGCCCGCCGTCCAGGCGTCCTCTGGAAACACCATATATTTT.

This clone was detected once. The chain is built from TRBV11-2 and TRBJ2-7; 8 bases map to TRBD2. The ends lost 1 base at V and 8 bases at J; junction bases unmatched: 13. The CDR3 is made up of 16 amino acids. Germline V gives CDR1 SGHAT, CDR2 FQNNGV. The CDR3, as DNA: TGTGCCAGCAGCTTAGGGGAGCGGGGGCTTGGAGGGAAGCAGTACGTC. Amino acid sequence: CASSLGERGLGGKQYV.

This clone is labeled medium-sized. The V and J genes are TRBV6-2 or TRBV6-3 and TRBJ2-7; 7 nucleotides match TRBD1. Losses at the gene ends were 5 bases for V and 2 bases for J; bases not matched to a gene: 9. The CDR3 loop spans 15 amino acids. CDR1 is MNHEY, CDR2 SVGEGT, per germline. In nucleotides, the CDR3 is TGTGCCAGCAGTACAGACAGGGAAAGGACCTACGAGCAGTACTTC. Amino acid sequence: CASSTDRERTYEQYF.

The rearrangement uses TRBV19 and TRBJ1-1, with D tentatively TRBD1 (5 bases). Germline V gene data show CDR1 as LNHDA and CDR2 as SQIVND (reference sequence). V was trimmed by 4 bases and J by 0 bases, leaving 15 bases between them. The length of the CDR3 is 16 residues. The CDR3 sequence: CASSSGAGVMNTEAFF. DNA for the CDR3: TGTGCCAGTAGTAGCGGGGCCGGGGTGATGAACACTGAAGCTTTCTTT.

The rearrangement uses TRBV7-6 and TRBJ2-1; D assignment may be TRBD1 or TRBD2 (5 bases each). The CDR3 covers 16 residues. Germline V CDR1 and CDR2: SGHVS, FNYEAQ. Deletions cut 1 base from V and 4 bases from J, with 14 bases between. DNA for the CDR3: TGTGCCAGCAGCTTAGTTGGGGGTGGGGATTACAATGAGCAGTTCTTC. Its protein product is CASSLVGGGDYNEQFF. Drawing the rest from reference TRBV7-6 and TRBJ2-1, the complete variable domain is GAGVSQSPRYKVTKRGQDVALRCDPISGHVSLYWYRQALGQGPEFLTYFNYEAQQDKSGLPNDRFSAERPEGSISTLTIQRTEQRDSAMYRCASSLVGGGDYNEQFFGPGTRLTVL.

J is TRBJ1-3 and V is TRBV7-2; 8 bases are shared with TRBD1. With 5 bases clipped from V and 4 bases from J, the junction kept 13 bases outside the gene matches. There are 17 residues in the CDR3. The germline V gene encodes CDR1 SGHTA and CDR2 FQGNSA. The CDR3 DNA is TGTGCCAGCAGCCCGGGCGGGACAGGTCTCTCGGGAAACACCATATATTTT. Amino acid sequence: CASSPGGTGLSGNTIYF. Full variable domain (rest looked up from reference TRBV7-2 and TRBJ1-3): GAGVSQSPSNKVTEKGKDVELRCDPISGHTALYWYRQSLGQGLEFLIYFQGNSAPDKSGLPSDRFSAERTGGSVSTLTIQRTQQEDSAVYLCASSPGGTGLSGNTIYFGEGSWLTVV.

This clone showed up just once. The chain joins TRBV4-2 to TRBJ1-4; D not resolved. The germline gives CDR1 LGHNA, CDR2 YNFKEQ. V was shortened by 6 bases and J by 2 bases, with 10 bases between the two germline ends. The CDR3 is made up of 14 amino acids. CDR3 nucleotides: TGTGCCAGCAGAGGTTTGGATACTAATGAAAAACTGTTTTTT. Its protein is CASRGLDTNEKLFF.

The chain links TRBV19 to TRBJ1-5; D remains ambiguous. The V end lost 0 bases, the J end lost 8 bases, and 20 bases lay between the germline ends. The CDR3 runs to 17 residues. Germline values: CDR1 LNHDA, CDR2 SQIVND (reference sequence). Written as DNA, the CDR3 is TGTGCCAGTAGTATAGACCTTAGCACTGGGAAGGTAAAGCCCCAGCATTTT. Residues: CASSIDLSTGKVKPQHF.

The gene calls are TRBV18 and TRBJ2-7, with D perhaps matching TRBD1 (6 bases). CDR3 length: 15 residues. V lost 4 bases and J lost 2, with 15 bases in between. Germline lookup yields CDR1 KGHSH and CDR2 LQKENI. In DNA, the CDR3 is TGTGCCAGCTCACGCGGCATGGCAGGGGCCTACGAGCAGTACGTC. Protein product: CASSRGMAGAYEQYV.

The chain recombines TRBV2 with TRBJ1-5; tentatively, D is TRBD1 (5 bases). CDR3 length equals 15 residues. Trimming took off 4 bases at V and 6 bases at J, with 16 bases between the two ends. CDR1 is SNHLY, CDR2 FYNNEI, per germline. CDR3 sequence: CASSGTRNTAQPQHF. The CDR3 nucleotides read TGTGCCAGCAGTGGGACACGGAACACGGCTCAGCCCCAGCATTTT. Using reference TRBV2 and TRBJ1-5 for the parts outside the CDR3, the full variable domain is EPEVTQTPSHQVTQMGQEVILRCVPISNHLYFYWYRQILGQKVEFLVSFYNNEISEKSEIFDDQFSVERPDGSNFTLKIRSTKLEDSAMYFCASSGTRNTAQPQHFGDGTRLSIL.

The V and J genes are TRBV28 and TRBJ2-7, with 11 bases that match TRBD2. V dropped 5 bases and J dropped 7; count of bases not matched to a gene: 10. The CDR3 is 15 residues long. Germline lookup yields CDR1 MDHEN and CDR2 SYDVKM. CDR3 sequence reads: CASSPSTSGRDEQYF. CDR3 DNA sequence: TGTGCCAGCAGTCCTTCTACTAGCGGGAGAGATGAGCAGTACTTC.